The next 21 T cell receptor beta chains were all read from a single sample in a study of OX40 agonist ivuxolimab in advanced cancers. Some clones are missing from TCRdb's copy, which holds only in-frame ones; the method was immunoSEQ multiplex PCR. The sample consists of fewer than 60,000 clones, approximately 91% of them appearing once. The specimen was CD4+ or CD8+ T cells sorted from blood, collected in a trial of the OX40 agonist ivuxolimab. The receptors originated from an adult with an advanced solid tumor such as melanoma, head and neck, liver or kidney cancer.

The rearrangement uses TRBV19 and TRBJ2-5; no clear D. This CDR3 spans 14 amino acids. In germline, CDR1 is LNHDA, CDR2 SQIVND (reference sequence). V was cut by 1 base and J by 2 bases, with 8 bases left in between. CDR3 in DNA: TGTGCCAGTAGTATAGGCACCAATCAAGAGACCCAGTACTTC. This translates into CASSIGTNQETQYF.

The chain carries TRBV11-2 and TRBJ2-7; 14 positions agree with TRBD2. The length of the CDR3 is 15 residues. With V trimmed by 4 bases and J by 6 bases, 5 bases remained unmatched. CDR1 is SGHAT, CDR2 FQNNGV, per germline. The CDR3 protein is CASSWGLAGDPEQYF. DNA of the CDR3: TGTGCCAGCAGCTGGGGACTAGCGGGAGACCCCGAGCAGTACTTC. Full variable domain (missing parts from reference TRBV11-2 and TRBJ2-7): EAGVAQSPRYKIIEKRQSVAFWCNPISGHATLYWYQQILGQGPKLLIQFQNNGVVDDSQLPKDRFSAERLKGVDSTLKIQPAKLEDSAVYLCASSWGLAGDPEQYFGPGTRLTVT.

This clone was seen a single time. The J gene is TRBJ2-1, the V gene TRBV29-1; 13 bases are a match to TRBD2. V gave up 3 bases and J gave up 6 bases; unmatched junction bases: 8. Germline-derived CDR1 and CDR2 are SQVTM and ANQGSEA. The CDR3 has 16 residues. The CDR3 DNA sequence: TGCAGCGTTGATCCGCTTACTAGCGGGAGGGCCAATGAGCAGTTCTTC. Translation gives CSVDPLTSGRANEQFF.

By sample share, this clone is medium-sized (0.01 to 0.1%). The CDR3 nucleotides are TGTGCCAGCAGCCGGGGACCCAGCTATGGCTACACCTTC. This translates into CASSRGPSYGYTF. The rearrangement joins TRBV7-9 to TRBJ1-2; TRBD1 is a possible D gene (5 bases). V was pared by 5 bases and J by 4 bases, with 11 bases between. The CDR3 extends over 13 amino acids. Germline V gene data show CDR1 as SEHNR and CDR2 as FQNEAQ (reference sequence). The whole variable domain, filled in from reference TRBV7-9 and TRBJ1-2, reads DTGVSQNPRHKITKRGQNVTFRCDPISEHNRLYWYRQTLGQGPEFLTYFQNEAQLEKSRLLSDRFSAERPKGSFSTLEIQRTEQGDSAMYLCASSRGPSYGYTFGSGTRLTVV.

CDR3: CASREAGGPLNYGYTF. Written as DNA, the CDR3 is TGTGCCAGCAGGGAGGCAGGGGGCCCACTAAACTATGGCTACACCTTC. The chain carries TRBV28 and TRBJ1-2, with TRBD1 matching 8 bases. This CDR3 region has 16 residues. CDR1 and CDR2 from the germline V gene are MDHEN and SYDVKM. V shed 6 bases, J shed 2 bases, and the junction held 11 bases outside the gene matches.

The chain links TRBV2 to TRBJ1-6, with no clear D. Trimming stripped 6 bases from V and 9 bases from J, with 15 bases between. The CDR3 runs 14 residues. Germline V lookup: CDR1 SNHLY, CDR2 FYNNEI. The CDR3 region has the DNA TGTGCCAGCAGCCTAAGGCTTTCCGGTTCACCCCTCCACTTT. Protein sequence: CASSLRLSGSPLHF.

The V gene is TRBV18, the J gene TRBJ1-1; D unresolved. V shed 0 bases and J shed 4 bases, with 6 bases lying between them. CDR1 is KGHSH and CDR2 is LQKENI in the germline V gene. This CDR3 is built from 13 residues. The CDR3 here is CASSPPVSTEAFF. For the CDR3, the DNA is TGTGCCAGCTCACCACCGGTGAGCACTGAAGCTTTCTTT.

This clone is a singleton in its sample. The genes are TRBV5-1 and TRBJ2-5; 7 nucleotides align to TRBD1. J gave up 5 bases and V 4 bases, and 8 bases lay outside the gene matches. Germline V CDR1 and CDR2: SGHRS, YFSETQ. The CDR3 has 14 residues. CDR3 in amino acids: CASSADRARETQYF. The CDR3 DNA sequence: TGCGCCAGCAGCGCCGACAGGGCTCGGGAGACCCAGTACTTC.

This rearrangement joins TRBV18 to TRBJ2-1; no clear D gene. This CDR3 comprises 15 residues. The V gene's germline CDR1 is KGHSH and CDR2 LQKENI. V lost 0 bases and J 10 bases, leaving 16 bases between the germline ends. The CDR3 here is CASSPPGRFKGEQFF. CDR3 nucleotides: TGTGCCAGCTCACCACCGGGTCGTTTCAAAGGGGAGCAGTTCTTC.

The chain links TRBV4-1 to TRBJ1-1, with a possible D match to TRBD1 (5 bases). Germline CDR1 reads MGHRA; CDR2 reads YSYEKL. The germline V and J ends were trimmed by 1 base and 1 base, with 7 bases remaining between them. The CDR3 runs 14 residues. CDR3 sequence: CASSQGTRNTEAFF. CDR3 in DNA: TGCGCCAGCAGCCAAGGGACAAGGAACACTGAAGCTTTCTTT.

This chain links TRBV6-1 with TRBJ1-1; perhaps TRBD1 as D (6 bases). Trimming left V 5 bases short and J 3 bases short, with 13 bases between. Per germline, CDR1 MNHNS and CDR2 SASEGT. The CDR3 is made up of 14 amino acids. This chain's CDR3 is CASSSSGGHTEAFF. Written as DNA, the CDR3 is TGTGCCAGCAGTTCCTCCGGGGGGCACACTGAAGCTTTCTTT.

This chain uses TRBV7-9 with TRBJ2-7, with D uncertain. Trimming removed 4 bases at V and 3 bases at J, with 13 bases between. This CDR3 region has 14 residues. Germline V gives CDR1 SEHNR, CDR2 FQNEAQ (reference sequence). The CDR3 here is CASSSERMHYEQYF. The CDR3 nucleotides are TGTGCCAGCAGCTCCGAACGCATGCACTACGAGCAGTACTTC.

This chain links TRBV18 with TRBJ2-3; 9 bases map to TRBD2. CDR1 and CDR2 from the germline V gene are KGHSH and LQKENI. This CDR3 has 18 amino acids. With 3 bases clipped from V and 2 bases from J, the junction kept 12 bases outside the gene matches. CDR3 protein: CASSPDPSGNSLTDTQYF. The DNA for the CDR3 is TGTGCCAGCTCACCGGATCCTAGCGGGAATTCTCTCACAGATACGCAGTATTTT.

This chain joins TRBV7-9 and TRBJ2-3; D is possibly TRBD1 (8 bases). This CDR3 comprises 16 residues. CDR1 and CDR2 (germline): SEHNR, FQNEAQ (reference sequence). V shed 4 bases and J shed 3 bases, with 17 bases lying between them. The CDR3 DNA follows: TGTGCCAGCAGCTCACGGAGCGGGACAGGTACAGATACGCAGTATTTT. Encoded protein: CASSSRSGTGTDTQYF.

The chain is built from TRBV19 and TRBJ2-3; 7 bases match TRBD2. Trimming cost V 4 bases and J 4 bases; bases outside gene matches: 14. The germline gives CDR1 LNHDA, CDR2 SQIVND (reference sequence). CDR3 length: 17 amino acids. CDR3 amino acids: CASSRRASGREADTQYF. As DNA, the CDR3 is TGTGCCAGTAGTAGGCGGGCTAGCGGTAGAGAGGCAGATACGCAGTATTTT.

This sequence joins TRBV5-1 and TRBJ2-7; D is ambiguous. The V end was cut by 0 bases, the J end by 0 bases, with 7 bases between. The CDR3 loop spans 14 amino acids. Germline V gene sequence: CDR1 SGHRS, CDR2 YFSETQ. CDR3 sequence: CASSLGGSSYEQYF. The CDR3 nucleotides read TGCGCCAGCAGCTTGGGCGGTAGCTCCTACGAGCAGTACTTC.

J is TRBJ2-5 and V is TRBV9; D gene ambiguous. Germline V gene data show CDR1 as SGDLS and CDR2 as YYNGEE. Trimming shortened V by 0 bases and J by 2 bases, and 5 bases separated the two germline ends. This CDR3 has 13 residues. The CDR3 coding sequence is TGTGCCAGCAGCGTAGTTGGTCAAGAGACCCAGTACTTC. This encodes CASSVVGQETQYF.

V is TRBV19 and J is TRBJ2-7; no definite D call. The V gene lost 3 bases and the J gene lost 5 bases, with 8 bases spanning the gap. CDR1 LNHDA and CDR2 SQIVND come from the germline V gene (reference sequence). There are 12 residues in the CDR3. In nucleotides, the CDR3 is TGTGCCAGTAGTATGGCAGCTCACGAGCAGTACTTC. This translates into CASSMAAHEQYF.

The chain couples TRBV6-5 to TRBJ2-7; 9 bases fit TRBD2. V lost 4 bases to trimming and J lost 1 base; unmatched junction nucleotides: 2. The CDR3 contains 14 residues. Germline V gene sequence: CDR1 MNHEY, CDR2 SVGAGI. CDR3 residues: CASSSSGRSYEQYF. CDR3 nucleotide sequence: TGTGCCAGCAGTTCGAGCGGGAGGTCCTACGAGCAGTACTTC.

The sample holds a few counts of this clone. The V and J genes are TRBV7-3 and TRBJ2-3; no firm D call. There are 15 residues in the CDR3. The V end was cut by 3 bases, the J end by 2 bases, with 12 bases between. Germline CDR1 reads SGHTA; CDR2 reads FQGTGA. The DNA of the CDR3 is TGTGCCAGCAGCTTTGAAGGAGCAGACACAGATACGCAGTATTTT. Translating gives CASSFEGADTDTQYF.

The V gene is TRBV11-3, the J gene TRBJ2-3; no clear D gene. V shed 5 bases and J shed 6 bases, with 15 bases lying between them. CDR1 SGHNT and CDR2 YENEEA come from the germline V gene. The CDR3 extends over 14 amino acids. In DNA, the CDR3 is TGTGCCAGCAGCCCATCCGTCGGAGCGGATACGCAGTATTTT. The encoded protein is CASSPSVGADTQYF.